The sequence of this T cell receptor (beta chain) was determined in a study of shared clonotypes between healthy human individuals. General study results and limits: The study found roughly 5% of naive CD4 clonotypes shared across a few donors. Across subsets, estimated richness was generally greater for naive than for memory populations.

Authors' methods: Sequence data from immunoSEQ were junction-only and lacked quality scores; consequently, filtering differed. Clones were sequenced by immunoSEQ multiplex PCR, and TCRdb holds only the in-frame ones, with some missing. That table furnishes V, J and clone size, whereas the DNA furnished D and trimming. Altogether about 870,000 clones are present, more than 85% being singletons, with the ten largest covering less than 25%. Naivety among CD8 cells was defined by CD45RO negativity and positive CCR7 selection, thereby excluding terminally differentiated effector memory CD45RA+ cells. Donors were healthy HIV-negative adults without recently reported acute infections or vaccinations. Concerning this clone: Its specificity is not known.

The CDR3 contains 14 residues. CDR1 SQVTM and CDR2 ANQGSEA come from the germline V gene. Trimming took off 5 bases at V and 6 bases at J, with 18 bases between the two ends. The rearrangement links TRBV29-1 to TRBJ2-3, with no clear D. The TCR was taken from a man younger than 45 in good health. The sample comprised naive CD8+ T cells sorted from blood. The CDR3 spells CSVRADLLWDTQYF. The CDR3 coding sequence is TGCAGCGTTAGGGCAGACCTATTGTGGGATACGCAGTATTTT.